A selection of T cell receptor beta chains follows, all from one sample in a study of T cells in Graves' hyperthyroidism and ophthalmopathy. Each CDR3 protein gets one entry after TCRdb re-called the multiplex PCR reads with MiXCR. This table holds around 620,000 distinct CDR3 sequences, around 15% found once. The specimen sequenced was blood. These receptor sequences come from a young woman with Graves' hyperthyroidism. The CDR3 runs from the conserved cysteine through the conserved F or W. D genes are given only for firm matches. Rows give clone size only sometimes, using once, few, many, or a class for an expanded clone.

j_gene,d_gene,abundance,v_gene,CDR3nt,CDR3aa
TRBJ1-4,TRBD1,NA,TRBV6-2/TRBV6-3,TGTGCCAGCAGTCTGGGACAGGGACATTATAATTCCGAAAAACTGTTTTTT,CASSLGQGHYNSEKLFF
TRBJ2-3,NA,NA,TRBV4-1,TGCGCCAGCAGCCACCCCCAACTTGGCGTTGATACGCAGTATTTT,CASSHPQLGVDTQYF
TRBJ2-7,NA,many,TRBV6-1,TGTGCCAGCAGTGGAGGGACACCTAGGAGCTCCTACGAGCAGTACTTC,CASSGGTPRSSYEQYF
TRBJ1-2,NA,many,TRBV18,TGTGCCAGCTCACGTACGGCTAACTATGGCTACACCTTC,CASSRTANYGYTF
TRBJ1-1,NA,NA,TRBV6-1,TGTGCCAGCAGTGAGGGAGGATTACGGTTGCCCCCCACACACACTGAAGCTTTCTTT,CASSEGGLRLPPTHTEAFF
TRBJ2-4,TRBD1,NA,TRBV29-1,TGCAGCGTTGAAGATGAGCAGGGGGCGGGAAACATTCAGTACTTC,CSVEDEQGAGNIQYF
TRBJ1-1,TRBD1,NA,TRBV12-3/TRBV12-4,TGTGCCAGCAGTTCAGGACAGGGGGCTTCGGAAGCTTTCTTT,CASSSGQGASEAFF
TRBJ1-1,NA,many,TRBV7-9,TGTGCCAGCAGCTTAGGGGGCTGGGCCACTGAAGCTTTCTTT,CASSLGGWATEAFF
TRBJ2-3,NA,NA,TRBV25-1,TGTGCCAGCAGCACCTTAAGGGCCGATACGCAGTATTTT,CASSTLRADTQYF
TRBJ1-4,NA,NA,TRBV28,TGTGCCAGCAGACTACACGGACAGGAAAAACTGTTTTTT,CASRLHGQEKLFF
TRBJ2-2,NA,NA,TRBV19,TGTGCCAGTAGTTTGGGACACTATAACACCGGGGAGCTGTTTTTT,CASSLGHYNTGELFF
TRBJ2-1,TRBD2,many,TRBV11-1,TGTGCCAGCAGCGCGCGGACTAGCGGGCCCTACAATGAGCAGTTCTTC,CASSARTSGPYNEQFF
TRBJ2-1,TRBD2,few,TRBV7-2,TGTGCCAGCAGCCCCCCGGGACTAGCCTCCTACAATGAGCAGTTCTTC,CASSPPGLASYNEQFF
TRBJ2-7,TRBD2,many,TRBV9,TGTGCCAGCAGCGGAAGCGGGATTGACGAGCAGTACTTC,CASSGSGIDEQYF
TRBJ1-1,NA,many,TRBV28,TGTGCCAGCGCCCCCTGGGGCCTCTATGAAGCTTTCTTT,CASAPWGLYEAFF
TRBJ2-1,NA,many,TRBV4-1,TGCGCCAGCGGCGCCGTTGAGCAGTTCTTC,CASGAVEQFF
TRBJ1-2,NA,NA,TRBV9,TGTGCCAGCAGCGGAACCACTTATAACTATGGCTACACCTTC,CASSGTTYNYGYTF
TRBJ2-6,NA,NA,TRBV6-1,TGTGCCAGCAGATCACCGGTCGGGCTAAGGGTGACTGGGGCCAACGTCCTGACTTTC,CASRSPVGLRVTGANVLTF
TRBJ1-1,NA,many,TRBV11-2,TGTGCCAGCAGCTCGGACCCTATTAACACTGAAGCTTTCTTT,CASSSDPINTEAFF
TRBJ2-1,NA,many,TRBV3-1,TGTGCCAGCAGCCAAGATAATCGGCGGAGCTACAATGAGCAGTTCTTC,CASSQDNRRSYNEQFF
TRBJ1-2,TRBD1,NA,TRBV12-3/TRBV12-4,TGTGCCAGCAGCGAAACAGGGGGCAACTATGGCTACACCTTC,CASSETGGNYGYTF
TRBJ2-6,NA,many,TRBV28,TGTGCCAGCATCCGGGCCTCTGGGGCCAACGTCCTGACTTTC,CASIRASGANVLTF
TRBJ2-3,NA,few,TRBV6-2/TRBV6-3,TGTGCCAGCAGTTATTCGGGGGCAGACACAGATACGCAGTATTTT,CASSYSGADTDTQYF
TRBJ2-1,NA,NA,TRBV7-9,TGTGCCAGCAGCTCAGAGGGTGAGGGGAGCTATGAGCAGTTCTTC,CASSSEGEGSYEQFF
TRBJ2-2,TRBD1,NA,TRBV9,TGTGCCAGCAGCGAGACCCGGGACAGGGGGCTGCGGGAGCTGTTTTTT,CASSETRDRGLRELFF
TRBJ2-1,NA,few,TRBV15,TGTGCCACCAGCAGAGATACCGAAGAGCAGTTCTTC,CATSRDTEEQFF
TRBJ1-1,NA,NA,TRBV27,TGTGCCAGCAGTTCCACAACAGGGCCTGAAGCTTTCTTT,CASSSTTGPEAFF
TRBJ1-1,TRBD1,many,TRBV29-1,TGCAGCGCCTCGGACAGGCCGAACACTGAAGCTTTCTTT,CSASDRPNTEAFF
TRBJ2-2,TRBD2,few,TRBV12-3/TRBV12-4,TGTGCCAGCAGTTTCGAGACTAGCGGGAGGAACACCGGGGAGCTGTTTTTT,CASSFETSGRNTGELFF
TRBJ2-5,TRBD2,NA,TRBV27,TGTGCCAGCAGTTTAGGGGGACTAGCGGGAGAAGGTTTGGGTGAGACCCAGTACTTC,CASSLGGLAGEGLGETQYF
TRBJ2-5,NA,few,TRBV7-3,TGTGCCAGTAGTACCCGCCTCGGGGGCCAAGAGACCCAGTACTTC,CASSTRLGGQETQYF
TRBJ1-4,NA,NA,TRBV7-9,TGTGCCAGCAGCTTATCAGTTAGGACAGCCTCTAATGAAAAACTGTTTTTT,CASSLSVRTASNEKLFF
TRBJ2-1,TRBD2,few,TRBV12-3/TRBV12-4,TGTGCCAGCAGTTTAGTACTAGCGGGATTTTACAATGAGCAGTTCTTC,CASSLVLAGFYNEQFF
TRBJ2-7,NA,many,TRBV4-1,TGCGCCAGCAGCCGAGATCTGGGGGAGCAGTACTTC,CASSRDLGEQYF
TRBJ1-4,NA,many,TRBV28,TGTGCCAGCAGTTTAGGGGCAGCGAATAATGAAAAACTGTTTTTT,CASSLGAANNEKLFF
TRBJ2-1,TRBD1,NA,TRBV6-2/TRBV6-3,TGTGCCAGCGGCAGGGGGTCTTATGTGTTTGGGCAGTTCTTC,CASGRGSYVFGQFF
TRBJ1-2,NA,NA,TRBV19,TGTGCCAGTAGTATCACCTATAACTATGGCTACACCTTC,CASSITYNYGYTF
TRBJ1-5,NA,many,TRBV12-3/TRBV12-4,TGTGCCAGCAGTCGGTTAAATAGCAATCAGCCCCAGCATTTT,CASSRLNSNQPQHF
TRBJ2-7,TRBD2,NA,TRBV14,TGTGCCAGCAGCCAAGGTCTTAGCGGGAGGCCCCCCTACGAGCAGTACTTC,CASSQGLSGRPPYEQYF
TRBJ2-7,NA,many,TRBV5-6,TGTGCCAGCAGGGTGTGGGGAGGAGAGCAGTACTTC,CASRVWGGEQYF
TRBJ2-7,TRBD1,many,TRBV12-3/TRBV12-4,TGTGCCAGCAGCCCGCCGGGACAGGGCTACGAGCAGTACTTC,CASSPPGQGYEQYF
TRBJ2-1,TRBD2,many,TRBV6-2/TRBV6-3,TGTGCCAGCAGCGTTGGTGGGACTAGAAACAATGAGCAGTTCTTC,CASSVGGTRNNEQFF
TRBJ2-3,TRBD1,few,TRBV27,TGTGCCAGCACCTCCCCCCCGGACAGGGGGCTTTATACGCAGTATTTT,CASTSPPDRGLYTQYF
TRBJ1-4,TRBD1,NA,TRBV15,TGTGCCACCAGCAGGAGGACAGGGTCTAATGAAAAACTGTTTTTT,CATSRRTGSNEKLFF
TRBJ1-1,NA,NA,TRBV11-3,TGTGCCAGCAGCCCTCCCGGCAGGGAGGGGACCGAAGCTTTCTTT,CASSPPGREGTEAFF
TRBJ2-3,TRBD2,NA,TRBV30,TGTGCCTGGAAGGTGAGCGGGAGGACAGATACGCAGTATTTT,CAWKVSGRTDTQYF
TRBJ1-3,NA,few,TRBV6-1,TGTGCCAGCAGATTCGACGGGGAAAACACCATATATTTT,CASRFDGENTIYF
TRBJ2-2,NA,NA,TRBV24-1,TGTGCCACCACCCCCTTGGGGCGTACGGACCCGAACACCGGGGAGCTGTTTTTT,CATTPLGRTDPNTGELFF
TRBJ2-2,NA,few,TRBV4-2,TGTGCCAGCTCCCACCTGTACACCGGGGAGCTGTTTTTT,CASSHLYTGELFF
TRBJ2-7,NA,many,TRBV28,TGTGCCAGCAGTTTCTACAGGTCTAGCTCCTACGAGCAGTACTTC,CASSFYRSSSYEQYF
TRBJ2-7,TRBD1,NA,TRBV25-1,TGTGCCAGCAGTGACACCACAGGGGCGCGGGTCTACGAGCAGTACTTC,CASSDTTGARVYEQYF
TRBJ2-3,NA,NA,TRBV28,TGTGCCAGCAGCGGTTTTAGTAGGAGGGACACAGATACGCAGTATTTT,CASSGFSRRDTDTQYF
TRBJ1-1,NA,few,TRBV7-9,TGTGCCAGCAGATACGGACCAAACACTGAAGCTTTCTTT,CASRYGPNTEAFF
TRBJ1-4,NA,few,TRBV7-9,TGTGCCAGCAGCTTATCGGACAGTTATAATGAAAAACTGTTTTTT,CASSLSDSYNEKLFF
TRBJ1-5,NA,many,TRBV5-8,TGTGCCAGCAGCTTGTGGGGCGCGGGCAATCAGCCCCAGCATTTT,CASSLWGAGNQPQHF
TRBJ2-3,TRBD2,many,TRBV6-1,TGTGCCAGCAGAAGCGGGACCTTTGACGATACGCAGTATTTT,CASRSGTFDDTQYF
TRBJ2-2,TRBD1,many,TRBV6-2/TRBV6-3,TGTGCCAGCAGGCAGGGGGCGGCTGGTGTCGGGGAGCTGTTTTTT,CASRQGAAGVGELFF
TRBJ2-1,TRBD2,many,TRBV27,TGTGCCAGCAGTTCCGGACTAGACTTTAATGAGCAGTTCTTC,CASSSGLDFNEQFF
TRBJ1-4,NA,NA,TRBV5-5,TGTGCCAGCAGCGTGGAACCCCCGGGGGCTAATGAAAAACTGTTTTTT,CASSVEPPGANEKLFF
TRBJ1-2,NA,many,TRBV30,TGTGCCTGGAGTGTAAGCGCAGGAGCCTATGGCTACACCTTC,CAWSVSAGAYGYTF